Reported below is one T cell receptor (beta chain). Its target is not known. This specimen belongs to a study of response to subunit inactivated influenza vaccine. The study's findings and limits: Authors suggested few new T cells are recruited by each seasonal influenza vaccination.

Using its own MiXCR run on the RT-PCR reads, TCRdb lists one record per CDR3 protein. This table holds around 580,000 distinct CDR3 sequences, less than 15% found once. There are 13 residues in the CDR3. The germline gives CDR1 MRHNA, CDR2 SNTAGT. With V trimmed by 4 bases and J by 4 bases, 3 bases remained unmatched. The sequencing used PBMCs from blood, collected 11 to 12 days after vaccination. The chain couples TRBV6-4 to TRBJ2-5; 7 positions agree with TRBD1. This receptor was taken from a middle-aged man who received an inactivated influenza vaccine. The CDR3 region has the DNA TGTGCCAGCAGTGGCAACAGGGGAGAGACCCAGTACTTC. It is translated as CASSGNRGETQYF.